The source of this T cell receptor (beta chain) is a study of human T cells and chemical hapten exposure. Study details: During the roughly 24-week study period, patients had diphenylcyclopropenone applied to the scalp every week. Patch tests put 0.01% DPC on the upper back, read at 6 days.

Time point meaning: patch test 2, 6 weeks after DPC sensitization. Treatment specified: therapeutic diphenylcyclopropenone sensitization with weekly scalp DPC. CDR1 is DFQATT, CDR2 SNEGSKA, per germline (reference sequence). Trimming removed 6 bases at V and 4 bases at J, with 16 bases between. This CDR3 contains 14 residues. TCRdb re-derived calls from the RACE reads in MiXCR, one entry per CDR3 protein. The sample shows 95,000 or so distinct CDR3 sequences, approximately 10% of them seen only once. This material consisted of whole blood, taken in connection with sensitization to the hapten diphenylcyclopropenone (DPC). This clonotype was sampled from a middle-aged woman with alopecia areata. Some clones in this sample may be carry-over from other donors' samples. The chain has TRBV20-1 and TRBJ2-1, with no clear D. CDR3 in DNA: TGCAGTGCAAACCTAGTGCCCAATTACAATGAGCAGTTCTTC. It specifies CSANLVPNYNEQFF.